These 9 T cell receptor beta chains were sequenced from one sample in a study of T cell responses to AZD1222 COVID-19 vaccine. Sequenced by immunoSEQ multiplex PCR; TCRdb stores in-frame clones only, minus some. This sample carries about 130,000 clones, about 90% of them seen once, and the ten largest clones take approximately 1.5%. The sequenced sample was peripheral blood, obtained on day 0 of AZD1222 vaccination. The receptors originated from an adult in good health.

The chain recombines TRBV5-1 with TRBJ2-7, with D unclear. CDR3 length: 14 amino acids. V lost 2 bases to trimming and J lost 0 bases, with 9 bases between them. Germline V CDR1 and CDR2: SGHRS, YFSETQ. The DNA for the CDR3 is TGCGCCAGCAGCTTTGGACGGATCTCCTACGAGCAGTACTTC. Protein sequence: CASSFGRISYEQYF. Looking up the rest from reference TRBV5-1 and TRBJ2-7 gives the full variable domain: KAGVTQTPRYLIKTRGQQVTLSCSPISGHRSVSWYQQTPGQGLQFLFEYFSETQRNKGNFPGRFSGRQFSNSRSEMNVSTLELGDSALYLCASSFGRISYEQYFGPGTRLTVT.

The chain has TRBV13 and TRBJ2-7, with 10 bases identical to TRBD2. The length of the CDR3 is 17 residues. Germline assignment: CDR1 PRHDT and CDR2 FYEKMQ (reference sequence). J gave up 7 bases and V 7 bases, and 19 bases lay outside the gene matches. The DNA of the CDR3 is TGTGCCAGCACCGACGGTCCTAGCGGGGGCCCTCTGAGTGAGCAGTACTTC. Its protein product is CASTDGPSGGPLSEQYF. The variable domain in full, completed from reference TRBV13 and TRBJ2-7, reads AAGVIQSPRHLIKEKRETATLKCYPIPRHDTVYWYQQGPGQDPQFLISFYEKMQSDKGSIPDRFSAQQFSDYHSELNMSSLELGDSALYFCASTDGPSGGPLSEQYFGPGTRLTVT.

The chain employs TRBV18 and TRBJ2-7; D is unclear. Trimming cost V 3 bases and J 1 base, with 7 bases left between them. The CDR3 has 13 residues. Germline V gene data show CDR1 as KGHSH and CDR2 as LQKENI. CDR3 residues: CASSPSGSYEQYF. The CDR3 nucleotides read TGTGCCAGCTCACCTTCCGGATCCTACGAGCAGTACTTC.

This clone was detected a few times. J is TRBJ2-3 and V is TRBV21-1. TRBV21-1 is classified as a pseudogene. This CDR3 has 19 amino acids. The CDR3, as DNA: TGTGCCAGCAGCCTATCTGGGGGTACAGCTTCTTTAAGCACAGATACGCAGTATTTT. Translated, it gives CASSLSGGTASLSTDTQYF.

This clone has only a few counts. The chain employs TRBV14 and TRBJ1-6; D call uncertain. The CDR3 totals 14 residues. Germline CDR1 is SGHDN and CDR2 is FVKESK. V lost 1 base and J 10 bases, leaving 11 bases between the germline ends. The CDR3 is CASSQGMYGSPLHF. CDR3 nucleotides: TGTGCCAGCAGCCAAGGGATGTATGGGTCACCCCTCCACTTT.

This chain uses TRBV28 with TRBJ1-3; D gene uncertain. V dropped 4 bases and J dropped 0 bases, with 10 bases sitting between them. Germline V lookup: CDR1 MDHEN, CDR2 SYDVKM. This CDR3 has 15 residues. The CDR3 sequence: CASSSEVGSGNTIYF. CDR3 in DNA: TGTGCCAGCAGTTCGGAGGTTGGCTCTGGAAACACCATATATTTT.

This clone has a handful of counts. The chain recombines TRBV25-1 with TRBJ1-3; 9 positions match TRBD1. J gave up 0 bases and V 3 bases, and 9 bases lay outside the gene matches. This CDR3 contains 18 residues. CDR1 is MGHDK, CDR2 SYGVNS, per germline. CDR3 sequence: CASSDGSGQGYSGNTIYF. CDR3 in DNA: TGTGCCAGCAGTGATGGGAGCGGACAGGGGTACTCTGGAAACACCATATATTTT.

The chain employs TRBV12-3 or TRBV12-4 and TRBJ1-1; no reliable D call. The CDR3 spans 11 residues. Trimming pared 4 bases from V and 4 bases from J, leaving 4 bases between. CDR3 bases: TGTGCCAGCAGTTCTATCACTGAAGCTTTCTTT. It encodes CASSSITEAFF.

The CDR3 spells CASSHQPSNQPQHF. The CDR3 nucleotides read TGTGCCAGCAGCCACCAACCTAGCAATCAGCCCCAGCATTTT. This rearrangement joins TRBV3-1 (or the pseudogene TRBV3-2) to TRBJ1-5; unclear D gene. The CDR3 is 14 amino acids. V was shortened by 3 bases and J by 0 bases, with 6 bases between the two germline ends. From germline, CDR1 is LGHDT and CDR2 YNNKEL (reference sequence).